This is a list of T cell receptor beta chains from one sample in a study of immune evolution from preneoplasia to lung adenocarcinoma. Sequencing was performed with immunoSEQ multiplex PCR; in TCRdb, only in-frame clones are kept and a portion is missing. This table has about 7,900 clones, roughly four fifths appearing once. Sequences were obtained from FFPE minimally invasive lung adenocarcinoma tissue. These receptors all come from a person aged 70 to 80 with lung adenocarcinoma. The CDR3 runs from the conserved cysteine through the conserved F or W. A D gene is named only where the DNA matches it firmly. The size entry is marked missing in some rows and otherwise reads once, few, many or a size class.

D gene	clone size	J gene	V gene	CDR3 DNA	CDR3 protein
.	.	TRBJ1-6	TRBV6-5	TGTGCCAGCAGTTACTCGTGGGGTGGAAATTCACCCCTCCACTTT	CASSYSWGGNSPLHF
TRBD2	few	TRBJ2-1	TRBV2	TGTGCCAGCAGTGAAGGTAGCGGGATAAGGAATGAGCAGTTCTTC	CASSEGSGIRNEQFF
TRBD1	once	TRBJ1-5	TRBV6-5	TGTGCCAGCAGTCAGACAGGGGGCGGCAATCAGCCCCAGCATTTT	CASSQTGGGNQPQHF
TRBD2	.	TRBJ2-2	TRBV9	TGTGCCAGCAGCGCATACGGGCTAGCGGGAGGTTATGGGGAGCTGTTTTTT	CASSAYGLAGGYGELFF
.	.	TRBJ2-3	TRBV5-1	TGCGCCAGCAGCTTCTTCCACTCTGCAGATACGCAGTATTTT	CASSFFHSADTQYF
.	.	TRBJ2-1	TRBV7-3	TGTGCCAGCAGCCCCCTCGGGATCAACAATGAGCAGTTCTTC	CASSPLGINNEQFF
.	.	TRBJ2-2	TRBV5-4	TGTGCCAGCAGCCAGGACCCGAGGATAACCGGGGAGCTGTTTTTT	CASSQDPRITGELFF
.	.	TRBJ2-5	TRBV9	TGTGCCAGCAGCGTAGTGGGGGGGCAGAGGGAGACCCAGTACTTC	CASSVVGGQRETQYF
TRBD1	.	TRBJ1-5	TRBV28	TGTGCCAGCAGTTTAACAGGGGACAATCAGCCCCAGCATTTT	CASSLTGDNQPQHF
TRBD2	.	TRBJ2-7	TRBV9	TGTGCCAGCAGCGCGAGCGGGACTAGCGTCGAGCAGTACTTC	CASSASGTSVEQYF
TRBD1	.	TRBJ2-5	TRBV28	TGTGCCAGCAGTTTCCAACTCGACTCGGACAGGGGGGATGCGACCCAGTACTTC	CASSFQLDSDRGDATQYF
.	.	TRBJ1-5	TRBV6-1	TGTGCCAGCAGGAGGGACACCTACAATCAGCCCCAGCATTTT	CASRRDTYNQPQHF
.	large	TRBJ2-2	TRBV7-2	TGTGCCAGCAGCCCCCAAACCGGGGAGCTGTTTTTT	CASSPQTGELFF
TRBD2	.	TRBJ2-3	TRBV4-1	TGCGCCAGCAGCCAAGAAATATCTTCAGCGGGGGGGCCGGATACGCAGTATTTT	CASSQEISSAGGPDTQYF
.	.	TRBJ2-3	TRBV5-1	TGCGCCAGCAGCTCCGGACTGAGCACAGATACGCAGTATTTT	CASSSGLSTDTQYF
.	.	TRBJ2-7	TRBV6-5	TGTGCCAGCAGCCTCAAACAGGGAAGGCAGTACTTC	CASSLKQGRQYF